These 14 T cell receptor beta chains were all obtained from the same sample, sequenced in a study of blood T cell repertoires in COVID-19. Produced via immunoSEQ multiplex PCR; TCRdb's table is partial and in-frame only. The sample records 310,000 or so clones, about 84% being singletons. Sequenced: peripheral blood. All receptors come from a woman in her forties or fifties with acute or convalescent COVID-19.

This clone occurred a few times. The chain links TRBV5-6 to TRBJ2-7; 9 positions match TRBD1. From germline, CDR1 is SGHDT and CDR2 YYEEEE. This CDR3 has 14 amino acids. The V gene end was trimmed by 5 bases and the J gene end by 3 bases; junction bases not matched to a gene: 6. The CDR3 here is CASSRGQGYYEQYF. The DNA of the CDR3 is TGTGCCAGCAGTCGGGGACAGGGTTACTACGAGCAGTACTTC. Variable domain in full (rest from reference TRBV5-6 and TRBJ2-7): DAGVTQSPTHLIKTRGQQVTLRCSPKSGHDTVSWYQQALGQGPQFIFQYYEEEERQRGNFPDRFSGHQFPNYSSELNVNALLLGDSALYLCASSRGQGYYEQYFGPGTRLTVT.

In its sample, this clone was seen once. The V and J genes are TRBV24-1 and TRBJ2-7; 7 bases are shared with TRBD1. The CDR3 sequence is 14 residues long. V lost 3 bases, J lost 6 bases, and 7 bases stayed unmatched. Germline CDR1 and CDR2: KGHDR and SFDVKD. CDR3 bases: TGTGCCACCAGTGATCCGACAGGGAATCTCGAGCAGTACTTC. This sequence encodes CATSDPTGNLEQYF.

Turning to this clone: This CDR3 is also generated by other DNA sequences in the sample. V and J are TRBV5-1 and TRBJ2-3; a possible D gene is TRBD2 (6 bases). CDR1 SGHRS and CDR2 YFSETQ come from the germline V gene. This CDR3 has 14 residues. The V and J ends lost 7 bases and 0 bases respectively, with 12 bases between them. CDR3 sequence reads: CASGAGTSTDTQYF. DNA of the CDR3: TGCGCCAGCGGGGCGGGAACTAGCACAGATACGCAGTATTTT. Drawing the rest from reference TRBV5-1 and TRBJ2-3, the complete variable domain is KAGVTQTPRYLIKTRGQQVTLSCSPISGHRSVSWYQQTPGQGLQFLFEYFSETQRNKGNFPGRFSGRQFSNSRSEMNVSTLELGDSALYLCASGAGTSTDTQYFGPGTRLTVL.

The chain is built from TRBV2 and TRBJ1-5, with TRBD1 matching over 7 bases. V shed 4 bases, J shed 2 bases, and the junction held 5 bases outside the gene matches. This CDR3 is built from 15 residues. CDR1 and CDR2 (germline): SNHLY, FYNNEI. CDR3 nucleotides: TGTGCCAGCAGTGGACAGGGTAGAGGCAATCAGCCCCAGCATTTT. Translated, it gives CASSGQGRGNQPQHF.

The chain recombines TRBV27 with TRBJ1-6, with D hard to call. Per the germline V gene, CDR1 is MNHEY and CDR2 is SMNVEV (reference sequence). CDR3 length: 11 residues. The V end was cut by 6 bases, the J end by 6 bases, with 3 bases between. The CDR3 protein is CASSSNSPLHF. Here the CDR3 DNA reads TGTGCCAGCAGCTCTAATTCACCCCTCCACTTT.

This clone was seen once. The CDR3 DNA is TGTGCCAGCAGTTTATCATGGACAGATAATAACTATGGCTACACCTTC. This gives the protein CASSLSWTDNNYGYTF. The V and J genes are TRBV27 and TRBJ1-2, with D possibly TRBD1 on 6 matching bases. Per germline, CDR1 MNHEY and CDR2 SMNVEV (reference sequence). The V and J ends lost 0 bases and 1 base respectively, with 12 bases between them. This CDR3 has 16 amino acids.

The rearrangement joins TRBV6-1 to TRBJ2-7; 11 nucleotides agree with TRBD2. Germline CDR1 and CDR2: MNHNS and SASEGT. The CDR3 length is 16 residues. The J segment lost 2 bases and the V segment lost 2 bases, leaving 5 bases of the junction unmatched. CDR3 nucleotides: TGTGCCAGCAGTGAAAGGGGACTAGCGGTTCCCTACGAGCAGTACTTC. It translates to CASSERGLAVPYEQYF.

The V and J genes are TRBV5-6 and TRBJ1-5, with D hard to call. This CDR3 has 14 residues. Trimming took off 4 bases at V and 1 base at J, with 9 bases between the two ends. Per germline, CDR1 SGHDT and CDR2 YYEEEE. CDR3 DNA sequence: TGTGCCAGCAGCCAAACGACAAGCAATCAGCCCCAGCATTTT. Residues: CASSQTTSNQPQHF.

The chain employs TRBV15 and TRBJ2-1, with 9 bases aligning to TRBD1. CDR1 is LNHNV and CDR2 is YYDKDF in the germline V gene (reference sequence). The CDR3 runs 17 residues. Losses at the gene ends were 4 bases for V and 3 bases for J; bases not matched to a gene: 10. The CDR3 DNA reads as TGTGCCACCAGCAAAACCGGGACAGGGCTACTCTACAATGAGCAGTTCTTC. This sequence encodes CATSKTGTGLLYNEQFF.

This clone came up many times. V gene TRBV4-1 combines with J gene TRBJ1-5, with 8 positions matching TRBD1. The CDR3 covers 16 residues. Per the germline V gene, CDR1 is MGHRA and CDR2 is YSYEKL. The V segment lost 4 bases and the J segment 3 bases; nucleotides outside the gene matches: 8. The CDR3 loop is CASSPLGQGANQPQHF. The DNA of the CDR3 is TGCGCCAGCAGCCCGCTGGGGCAGGGGGCCAATCAGCCCCAGCATTTT.

The chain has TRBV28 and TRBJ1-2, with D perhaps TRBD1 (5 bases). Per the germline V gene, CDR1 is MDHEN and CDR2 is SYDVKM. V lost 1 base and J lost 8, with 8 bases in between. The CDR3 extends over 12 amino acids. The DNA of the CDR3 is TGTGCCAGCAGTTTATTCGGGGGGGGCTACACCTTC. Translation gives CASSLFGGGYTF.

This sequence joins TRBV11-2 and TRBJ2-7; D may be TRBD1 (6 bases). The V gene lost 4 bases and the J gene lost 2 bases, with 9 bases spanning the gap. Germline CDR1 and CDR2: SGHAT and FQNNGV. CDR3 length equals 13 residues. The CDR3, as DNA: TGTGCCAGCAGCTCGCGACAGGCCTACGAGCAGTACTTC. Translated: CASSSRQAYEQYF.

V gene TRBV7-9 combines with J gene TRBJ2-7, with 8 positions matching TRBD1. Germline V gives CDR1 SEHNR, CDR2 FQNEAQ (reference sequence). This CDR3 contains 17 residues. J gave up 4 bases and V 1 base, and 12 bases lay outside the gene matches. The CDR3 region has the DNA TGTGCCAGCAGCTTAGAGGGGTCGGGAGACAGGGGTTACGAGCAGTACTTC. This codes for CASSLEGSGDRGYEQYF.

The chain couples TRBV4-3 to TRBJ2-2; TRBD2 is a possible D gene (7 bases). The germline V and J ends were trimmed by 2 bases and 4 bases, with 14 bases remaining between them. From germline, CDR1 is LGHNA and CDR2 YSLEER. The CDR3 totals 16 residues. CDR3 nucleotide sequence: TGCGCCAGCAGCCAAAGCCTTGGGGGGGCCACCGGGGAGCTGTTTTTT. Translation: CASSQSLGGATGELFF.